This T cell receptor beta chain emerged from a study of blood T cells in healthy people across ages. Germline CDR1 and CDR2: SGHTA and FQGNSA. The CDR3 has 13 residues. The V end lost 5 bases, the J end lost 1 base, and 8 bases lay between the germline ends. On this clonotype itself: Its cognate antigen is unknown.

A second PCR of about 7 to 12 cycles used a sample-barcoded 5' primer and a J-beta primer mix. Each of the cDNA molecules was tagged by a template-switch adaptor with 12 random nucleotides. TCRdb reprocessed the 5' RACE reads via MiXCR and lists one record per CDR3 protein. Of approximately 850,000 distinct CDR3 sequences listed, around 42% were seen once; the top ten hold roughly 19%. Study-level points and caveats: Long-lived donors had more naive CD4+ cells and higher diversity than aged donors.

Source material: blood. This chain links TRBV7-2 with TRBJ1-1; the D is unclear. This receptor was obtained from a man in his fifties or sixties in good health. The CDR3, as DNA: TGTGCCAGCAGCAAAGACGGGAACACTGAAGCTTTCTTT. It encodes CASSKDGNTEAFF.